This T cell receptor (beta chain) emerged from a study of T cells in Graves' hyperthyroidism and ophthalmopathy. J lost 4 bases, V lost 6 bases, and 8 bases had no gene match. The CDR3 covers 15 residues. Looked up from germline, CDR1 is MNHEY and CDR2 is SMNVEV (reference sequence). Amplified TCR beta CDR3 regions derived from RNA transcripts. The TCR CDR3 first-round RT-PCR relied on the HTBI primer set. MiXCR, applied by TCRdb to the multiplex PCR reads, yields one record per CDR3 protein. This sample yields 650,000 to 800,000 distinct CDR3 sequences, of which about 45% are seen a single time; approximately 7.2% belongs to the top ten.

V gene TRBV27 combines with J gene TRBJ2-7, with 11 bases matching TRBD2. This clonotype originated in an adult man with Graves' disease, either hyperthyroidism or ophthalmopathy (not recorded which). Sample: peripheral blood or thyroid tissue (not recorded which). In DNA, the CDR3 is TGTGCCAGCAGCCCTGCGGGACTAGCGGATTACGAGCAGTACTTC. As protein: CASSPAGLADYEQYF.